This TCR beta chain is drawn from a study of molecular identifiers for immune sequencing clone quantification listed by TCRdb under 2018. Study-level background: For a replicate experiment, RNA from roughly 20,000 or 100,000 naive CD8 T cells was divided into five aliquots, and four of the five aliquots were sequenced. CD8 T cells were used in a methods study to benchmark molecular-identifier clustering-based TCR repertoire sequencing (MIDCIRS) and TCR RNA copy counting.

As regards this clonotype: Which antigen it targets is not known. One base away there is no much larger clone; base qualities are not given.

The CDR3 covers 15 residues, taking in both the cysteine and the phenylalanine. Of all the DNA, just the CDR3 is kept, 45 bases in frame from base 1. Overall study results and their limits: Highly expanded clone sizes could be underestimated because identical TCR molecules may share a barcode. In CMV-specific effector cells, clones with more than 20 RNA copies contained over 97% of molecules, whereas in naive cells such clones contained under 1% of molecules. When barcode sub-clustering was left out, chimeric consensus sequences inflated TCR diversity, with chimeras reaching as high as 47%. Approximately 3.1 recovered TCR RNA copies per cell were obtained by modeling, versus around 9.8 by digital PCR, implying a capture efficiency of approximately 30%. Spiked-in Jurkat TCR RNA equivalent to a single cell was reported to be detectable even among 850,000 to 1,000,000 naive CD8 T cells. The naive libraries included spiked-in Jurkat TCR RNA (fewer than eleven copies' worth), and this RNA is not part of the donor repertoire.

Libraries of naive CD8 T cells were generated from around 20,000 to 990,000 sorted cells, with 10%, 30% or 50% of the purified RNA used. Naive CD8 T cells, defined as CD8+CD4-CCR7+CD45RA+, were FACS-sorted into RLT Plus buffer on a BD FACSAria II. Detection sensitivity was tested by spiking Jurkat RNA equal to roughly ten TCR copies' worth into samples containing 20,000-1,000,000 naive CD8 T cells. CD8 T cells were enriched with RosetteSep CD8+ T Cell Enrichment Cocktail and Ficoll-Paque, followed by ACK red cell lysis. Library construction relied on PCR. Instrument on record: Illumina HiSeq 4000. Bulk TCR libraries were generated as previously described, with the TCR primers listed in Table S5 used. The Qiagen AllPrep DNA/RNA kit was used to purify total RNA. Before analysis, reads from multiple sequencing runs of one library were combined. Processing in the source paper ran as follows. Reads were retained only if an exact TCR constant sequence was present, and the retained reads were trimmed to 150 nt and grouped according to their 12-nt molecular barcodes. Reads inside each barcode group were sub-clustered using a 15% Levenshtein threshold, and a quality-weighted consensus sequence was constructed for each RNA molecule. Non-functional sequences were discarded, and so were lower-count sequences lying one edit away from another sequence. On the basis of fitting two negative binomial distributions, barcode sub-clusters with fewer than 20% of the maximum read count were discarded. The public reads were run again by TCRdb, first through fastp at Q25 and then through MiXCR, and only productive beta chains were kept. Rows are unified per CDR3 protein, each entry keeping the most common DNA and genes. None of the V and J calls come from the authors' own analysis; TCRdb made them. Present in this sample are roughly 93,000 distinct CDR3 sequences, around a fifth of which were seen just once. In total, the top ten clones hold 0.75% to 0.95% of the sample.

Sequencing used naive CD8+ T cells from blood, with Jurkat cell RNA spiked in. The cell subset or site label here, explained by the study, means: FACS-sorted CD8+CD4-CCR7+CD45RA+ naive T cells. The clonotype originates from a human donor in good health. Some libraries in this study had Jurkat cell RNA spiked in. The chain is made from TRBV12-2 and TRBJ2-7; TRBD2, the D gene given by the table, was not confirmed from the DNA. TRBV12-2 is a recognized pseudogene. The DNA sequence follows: TGTGCAAGTCGCTTAGCCGGAGGGCAGGGCAACGAGCAGTACTTC. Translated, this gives CASRLAGGQGNEQYF.